The 32 T cell receptor beta chains reported below all come from one sample, sequenced in a study of T-cell memory formation after mild COVID-19. Via MiXCR, TCRdb re-called the 5' RACE reads, giving one row per CDR3 protein. The sample lists roughly 550,000 distinct CDR3 sequences; just over 20% were seen once. Material: PBMCs or a T cell subset sorted from them (not recorded which). The receptors were sampled from an adult woman who had mild COVID-19 (a few samples of this study predate the infection). Cell type and time point are not known.

This clonotype showed up just a few times. CDR3 amino acids: CAWSPQGHEQYF. CDR3 DNA: TGTGCCTGGAGCCCGCAGGGCCACGAGCAGTACTTC. The rearrangement uses TRBV30 and TRBJ2-7; D perhaps matches TRBD1 (5 bases). Per germline, CDR1 GTSNPN and CDR2 SVGIG (reference sequence). V was shortened by 3 bases and J by 5 bases, with 11 bases between the two germline ends. The CDR3 runs to 12 residues.

The chain joins TRBV4-1 to TRBJ1-5; 9 bases line up with TRBD1. Germline V lookup: CDR1 MGHRA, CDR2 YSYEKL. The trim removed 3 bases at V and 7 bases at J, leaving 16 bases unmatched. The CDR3 extends over 18 amino acids. CDR3 amino acids: CASSQAVRRTGERQPQHF. The CDR3 nucleotides are TGCGCCAGCAGCCAGGCGGTTCGTAGGACAGGGGAGCGGCAGCCCCAGCATTTT.

The rearrangement uses TRBV5-1 and TRBJ2-1, with 11 bases matching TRBD2. Germline trimming cut 0 bases from V and 6 bases from J; bases unmatched to any gene: 5. The CDR3 spans 16 residues. Germline V gives CDR1 SGHRS, CDR2 YFSETQ. The CDR3 here is CASSLGLAGGFNEQFF. CDR3 sequence (DNA): TGCGCCAGCAGCTTGGGTCTAGCGGGAGGTTTCAATGAGCAGTTCTTC. The full variable domain, its missing parts supplied by reference TRBV5-1 and TRBJ2-1, is KAGVTQTPRYLIKTRGQQVTLSCSPISGHRSVSWYQQTPGQGLQFLFEYFSETQRNKGNFPGRFSGRQFSNSRSEMNVSTLELGDSALYLCASSLGLAGGFNEQFFGPGTRLTVL.

The chain recombines TRBV7-6 with TRBJ2-5; 8 bases fit TRBD2. The ends lost 7 bases at V and 5 bases at J; junction bases unmatched: 6. This CDR3 has 13 residues. CDR1 SGHVS and CDR2 FNYEAQ come from the germline V gene. The CDR3 region has the DNA TGTGCCAGCACCAGGACTAGCACGGAGACCCAGTACTTC. Translating gives CASTRTSTETQYF.

V gene TRBV4-2 combines with J gene TRBJ2-1; TRBD2 matches at 14 bases. The J segment lost 10 bases and the V segment lost 5 bases, leaving 10 bases of the junction unmatched. This CDR3 is built from 16 residues. Germline CDR1 is LGHNA and CDR2 is YNFKEQ. CDR3 sequence reads: CASSSEGLAGAGEQFF. The CDR3 DNA follows: TGTGCCAGCAGCTCAGAGGGACTAGCGGGGGCCGGGGAGCAGTTCTTC.

CDR3 in amino acids: CASSRWNQAGGNQETQYF. CDR3 nucleotide sequence: TGTGCCAGCAGCCGCTGGAACCAAGCGGGGGGGAACCAAGAGACCCAGTACTTC. The gene calls are TRBV7-2 and TRBJ2-5; 10 nucleotides line up with TRBD2. The germline V gene encodes CDR1 SGHTA and CDR2 FQGNSA. Trimming took 5 bases from V and 0 from J; bases not matched to a gene: 12. CDR3 length: 18 residues.

This clonotype was detected only a few times. The chain has TRBV30 and TRBJ2-6; no clear D. V shed 1 base and J shed 1 base, with 5 bases lying between them. The CDR3 extends over 14 amino acids. Germline CDR1 and CDR2: GTSNPN and SVGIG (reference sequence). As DNA, the CDR3 is TGTGCCTGGAGTGAGGGATCTGGGGCCAACGTCCTGACTTTC. It encodes CAWSEGSGANVLTF.

For this clonotype: Just one base apart from a much larger clone, this may be a read error. The chain is built from TRBV5-5 and TRBJ1-5; tentative D call: TRBD1 (5 bases). CDR1 and CDR2 (germline): SGHKS, YYEKEE (reference sequence). This CDR3 is built from 14 residues. The V and J ends lost 2 bases and 1 base respectively, with 7 bases between them. The chain's CDR3 is CASSLKGSNQPQHF. In nucleotides, the CDR3 is TGTGCCAGCAGCTTAAAGGGGAGCAATCAGCCCCAGCATTTT.

The chain joins TRBV5-1 to TRBJ2-5; 9 bases are shared with TRBD1. The length of the CDR3 is 14 residues. Germline CDR1 reads SGHRS; CDR2 reads YFSETQ. V lost 5 bases, J lost 5 bases, and 7 bases stayed unmatched. Here the CDR3 reads CASRAGTGRETQYF. In nucleotides, the CDR3 is TGCGCCAGCAGGGCCGGGACAGGGAGGGAGACCCAGTACTTC. Filled out from reference TRBV5-1 and TRBJ2-5, the complete variable domain reads KAGVTQTPRYLIKTRGQQVTLSCSPISGHRSVSWYQQTPGQGLQFLFEYFSETQRNKGNFPGRFSGRQFSNSRSEMNVSTLELGDSALYLCASRAGTGRETQYFGPGTRLLVL.

V and J are TRBV3-1 and TRBJ1-6; a possible D gene is TRBD1 (5 bases). This CDR3 has 15 amino acids. Germline V gives CDR1 LGHDT, CDR2 YNNKEL (reference sequence). V lost 1 base and J 10 bases, leaving 14 bases between the germline ends. The DNA of the CDR3 is TGTGCCAGCAGCCAAGGAGGAGGGACGGGGTCACCCCTCCACTTT. Its protein is CASSQGGGTGSPLHF.

The genes are TRBV7-9 and TRBJ2-3, with D possibly called TRBD1 or TRBD2 (5 bases each). With 4 bases removed from V and 2 bases from J, the gap between germline ends came to 22 bases. This CDR3 contains 18 residues. Germline V gene sequence: CDR1 SEHNR, CDR2 FQNEAQ (reference sequence). CDR3: CASSSQRVGPRLTDTQYF. The CDR3 nucleotides are TGTGCCAGCAGCTCCCAACGGGTGGGACCCAGACTCACAGATACGCAGTATTTT.

The rearrangement joins TRBV25-1 to TRBJ2-7; possibly TRBD2 for D (7 bases). The V and J ends lost 2 bases and 3 bases respectively, with 20 bases between them. Germline V lookup: CDR1 MGHDK, CDR2 SYGVNS. The length of the CDR3 is 17 residues. In nucleotides, the CDR3 is TGTGCCAGCAGTGAAGAGGGGGGGCTACGAACCCACTACGAGCAGTACTTC. Amino acid sequence: CASSEEGGLRTHYEQYF.

The chain combines TRBV11-2 with TRBJ2-2; TRBD2 aligns across 9 bases. Germline lookup yields CDR1 SGHAT and CDR2 FQNNGV. V was pared by 5 bases and J by 5 bases, with 9 bases of the junction left unmatched. The CDR3 runs 16 residues. The CDR3 is CASSLGLAKTTGELFF. The CDR3, as DNA: TGTGCCAGCAGCCTCGGACTAGCGAAAACAACCGGGGAGCTGTTTTTT.

This clonotype turned up a few times. This chain uses TRBV2 with TRBJ2-3; D may correspond to TRBD1 or TRBD2 (5 bases each). This CDR3 is 14 amino acids long. V was cut by 2 bases and J by 8 bases, with 14 bases left in between. Germline CDR1 is SNHLY and CDR2 is FYNNEI. CDR3 amino acids: CASSEITGAGTQYF. In nucleotides, the CDR3 is TGTGCCAGCAGTGAAATAACCGGGGCTGGTACGCAGTATTTT.

At least ten counts were recorded for this clonotype. The chain combines TRBV12-3 or TRBV12-4 with TRBJ2-7, with 14 bases matching TRBD2. J lost 6 bases, V lost 3 bases, and 4 bases had no gene match. This CDR3 has 15 residues. The CDR3 region has the DNA TGTGCCAGCAGTTTCGGACTAGCGGGGGGCCCCGAGCAGTACTTC. Protein sequence: CASSFGLAGGPEQYF.

V and J are TRBV7-9 and TRBJ2-2; D remains ambiguous. Trimming took off 5 bases at V and 5 bases at J, with 15 bases between the two ends. This CDR3 is built from 15 residues. CDR1 SEHNR and CDR2 FQNEAQ come from the germline V gene (reference sequence). The CDR3 nucleotides read TGTGCCAGCAGCGTCAGAAATGCTGGAACCGGGGAGCTGTTTTTT. It translates to CASSVRNAGTGELFF.

The V call is TRBV6-2 or TRBV6-3, the J call TRBJ2-1; 8 bases map to TRBD2. The CDR3 loop spans 16 amino acids. Germline loops: CDR1 MNHEY, CDR2 SVGEGT. The J segment lost 3 bases and the V segment lost 6 bases, leaving 10 bases of the junction unmatched. Here the CDR3 reads CASRHPGLGLYNEQFF. The CDR3 nucleotides read TGTGCCAGCAGACACCCGGGACTAGGACTCTACAATGAGCAGTTCTTC.

This clonotype was detected only a few times. The chain links TRBV20-1 to TRBJ2-5; D is unresolved. V lost 2 bases, J lost 1 base, and 11 bases lay in between. Germline assignment: CDR1 DFQATT and CDR2 SNEGSKA (reference sequence). The CDR3 covers 14 residues. CDR3 protein: CSARIVGFQETQYF. CDR3 DNA sequence: TGCAGTGCTAGAATCGTAGGATTCCAAGAGACCCAGTACTTC.

The chain is built from TRBV19 and TRBJ2-1; D is uncertain. The V gene lost 5 bases and the J gene lost 7 bases, with 12 bases spanning the gap. The CDR3 contains 13 residues. Germline loops: CDR1 LNHDA, CDR2 SQIVND (reference sequence). Here the CDR3 DNA reads TGTGCCAGTAGTGAGGCCCGCTGGAATGAGCAGTTCTTC. Translation: CASSEARWNEQFF.

This clonotype appeared a few times. The rearrangement joins TRBV12-3 or TRBV12-4 to TRBJ1-3, with 7 bases matching TRBD1. CDR3 length equals 17 residues. V lost 0 bases to trimming and J lost 4 bases; unmatched junction nucleotides: 9. CDR3 sequence reads: CASSLALLGGLGNTIYF. The CDR3, as DNA: TGTGCCAGCAGTTTAGCGCTCCTAGGGGGCCTCGGAAACACCATATATTTT.

The V gene is TRBV6-1, the J gene TRBJ2-5; the match to TRBD2 covers 8 bases. The CDR3 covers 15 residues. Germline CDR1 is MNHNS and CDR2 is SASEGT. V was pared by 3 bases and J by 1 base, with 4 bases of the junction left unmatched. CDR3 nucleotides: TGTGCCAGCAGTGAGCTAGCGGGCGCCCAAGAGACCCAGTACTTC. Its translation: CASSELAGAQETQYF.

The table lists this clonotype with many counts. One end of the junction does not line up with germline, which may come from a read error. This chain joins TRBV6-6 and TRBJ1-4, with 7 bases fitting TRBD1. The CDR3 runs 18 residues. CDR1 is MNHNY, CDR2 SVGAGI, per germline (reference sequence). This chain's CDR3 is CASSHSLQGTATNEKLFF. CDR3 DNA: TGTGCCAGCAGTCACTCCCTACAGGGGACAGCAACTAATGAAAAACTGTTTTTT.

This clonotype occurred many times. V and J are TRBV5-1 and TRBJ1-1, with a weak D call TRBD1 (6 bases). Germline CDR1 and CDR2: SGHRS and YFSETQ. There are 11 residues in the CDR3. Trimming took off 6 bases at V and 11 bases at J, with 14 bases between the two ends. The CDR3 region is CASKGQTAAFF. As DNA, the CDR3 is TGCGCCAGCAAAGGACAGACTGCCGCTTTCTTT.

This clonotype has a handful of counts. The V call is TRBV5-5, the J call TRBJ2-7; D perhaps matches TRBD2 (6 bases). Trimming took off 4 bases at V and 3 bases at J, with 20 bases between the two ends. In germline, CDR1 is SGHKS, CDR2 YYEKEE (reference sequence). This CDR3 region has 16 residues. DNA of the CDR3: TGTGCCAGCAGCGTCCGGGACTCCGGTTCAAACTACGAGCAGTACTTC. Protein: CASSVRDSGSNYEQYF.

This clonotype came up a few times. The rearrangement uses TRBV24-1 and TRBJ2-3, with D perhaps TRBD2 (7 bases). Trimming shortened V by 10 bases and J by 1 base, and 20 bases separated the two germline ends. The CDR3 runs to 16 residues. CDR1 KGHDR and CDR2 SFDVKD come from the germline V gene. In nucleotides, the CDR3 is TGTGCCACGAGACCCAACAGGGCGGGAGGCACAGATACGCAGTATTTT. Residues: CATRPNRAGGTDTQYF.

This clonotype appeared a few times. The chain recombines TRBV5-1 with TRBJ1-6, with D possibly matching TRBD1 (5 bases). V was pared by 3 bases and J by 5 bases, with 18 bases between. CDR3 size: 17 residues. Germline V gene sequence: CDR1 SGHRS, CDR2 YFSETQ. CDR3 DNA: TGCGCCAGCAGCTCAACGGGGACGCCGAGGAATAATTCACCCCTCCACTTT. It translates to CASSSTGTPRNNSPLHF.

J is TRBJ2-2 and V is TRBV7-8; 9 positions agree with TRBD2. The V and J ends lost 5 bases and 0 bases, in that order; junction bases with no gene match: 13. CDR3 length: 19 amino acids. Germline V gene data show CDR1 as SGHVS and CDR2 as FQNEAQ. CDR3 region: CASSPRWTSVMTNTGELFF. The CDR3 DNA follows: TGTGCCAGCAGCCCCCGGTGGACTAGCGTTATGACGAACACCGGGGAGCTGTTTTTT. The full variable domain, with the rest looked up from reference TRBV7-8 and TRBJ2-2, is GAGVSQSPRYKVAKRGQDVALRCDPISGHVSLFWYQQALGQGPEFLTYFQNEAQLDKSGLPSDRFFAERPEGSVSTLKIQRTQQEDSAVYLCASSPRWTSVMTNTGELFFGEGSRLTVL.

In DNA form, the CDR3 reads TGTGCCAGCAGGCCAGACAGGGCCCTCTCCTACGAGCAGTACTTC. This translates into CASRPDRALSYEQYF. V is TRBV6-5 and J is TRBJ2-7, with 7 bases lining up with TRBD1. Germline CDR1 is MNHEY and CDR2 is SVGAGI. With 6 bases clipped from V and 0 bases from J, the junction kept 8 bases outside the gene matches. The CDR3 is 15 amino acids.

This clonotype was observed at least ten times. V is TRBV7-8 and J is TRBJ2-1; TRBD2 is a possible D gene (6 bases). Germline V gene sequence: CDR1 SGHVS, CDR2 FQNEAQ. The CDR3 extends over 14 amino acids. The ends were cut back, 1 base at V and 8 bases at J, with 12 bases in the middle. CDR3 sequence reads: CASSLGGVNHEQFF. The CDR3 DNA reads TGTGCCAGCAGCTTAGGGGGGGTCAACCATGAGCAGTTCTTC.

The CDR3 sequence: CASRRAGTTDEQYF. The CDR3 region has the DNA TGTGCCAGCAGACGAGCCGGGACGACGGACGAGCAGTACTTC. This chain uses TRBV7-9 with TRBJ2-7; D could derive from TRBD1 or TRBD2 (5 bases each). The V and J ends lost 6 bases and 5 bases respectively, with 17 bases between them. The CDR3 length is 14 residues. Germline V gives CDR1 SEHNR, CDR2 FQNEAQ (reference sequence).

This clonotype occurred many times. This chain links TRBV7-9 with TRBJ1-2; a weak D match, TRBD1 (5 bases). The germline V gene encodes CDR1 SEHNR and CDR2 FQNEAQ (reference sequence). The CDR3 has 13 amino acids. Trimming removed 2 bases at V and 8 bases at J, with 12 bases between. The CDR3 spells CASSLLERGGYTF. The CDR3 coding sequence is TGTGCCAGCAGCTTATTAGAGAGGGGAGGCTACACCTTC.

This clonotype was observed once. V gene TRBV14 combines with J gene TRBJ2-1; tentative D call: TRBD2 (7 bases). V lost 4 bases and J lost 10, with 20 bases in between. The CDR3 covers 15 residues. Germline V lookup: CDR1 SGHDN, CDR2 FVKESK. CDR3 amino acids: CASSPRGGGLIEQFF. CDR3 coding DNA: TGTGCCAGCAGCCCCCGCGGCGGGGGCTTAATCGAGCAGTTCTTC.